The next 7 T cell receptor beta chains were all read from a single sample in a study of blood T cells in healthy people across ages. The second PCR ran 7 to 11 cycles with a sample-barcoded 5' primer and J-beta primers. TCRdb itself ran the 5' RACE reads through MiXCR, one entry per CDR3 protein. The profile shows about 1,500,000 distinct CDR3 sequences, 28% of them singletons. Sequenced input: blood. These receptors all come from a woman in her 30s in good health.

This clonotype was seen a few times. V and J are TRBV11-2 and TRBJ2-2, with D possibly TRBD2 on 5 matching bases. Germline CDR1 and CDR2: SGHAT and FQNNGV. The CDR3 has 16 residues. V was pared by 6 bases and J by 3 bases, with 17 bases between. The CDR3 DNA is TGTGCCAGCAGACCCGGGAACGAGGTGTACACCGGGGAGCTGTTTTTT. This gives the protein CASRPGNEVYTGELFF. The entire variable domain, with the rest obtained from reference TRBV11-2 and TRBJ2-2, is as follows: EAGVAQSPRYKIIEKRQSVAFWCNPISGHATLYWYQQILGQGPKLLIQFQNNGVVDDSQLPKDRFSAERLKGVDSTLKIQPAKLEDSAVYLCASRPGNEVYTGELFFGEGSRLTVL.

This sequence joins TRBV28 and TRBJ2-5; D perhaps matches TRBD2 (6 bases). CDR1 is MDHEN and CDR2 is SYDVKM in the germline V gene. Trimming took off 5 bases at V and 1 base at J, with 17 bases between the two ends. The CDR3 covers 16 residues. The chain's CDR3 is CASSPLSGVPQETQYF. The CDR3 nucleotides are TGTGCCAGCAGTCCCCTATCGGGGGTCCCCCAAGAGACCCAGTACTTC.

This clonotype was counted between two and nine times. The chain recombines TRBV20-1 with TRBJ1-1, with 8 bases fitting TRBD1. The length of the CDR3 is 14 residues. Germline V gene lookup returns CDR1 DFQATT and CDR2 SNEGSKA (reference sequence). Trimming cost V 0 bases and J 4 bases; bases outside gene matches: 4. This CDR3 is CSARDWTGTTEAFF. The CDR3 nucleotides read TGCAGTGCTAGAGATTGGACAGGGACCACTGAAGCTTTCTTT.

This clonotype has ten or more counts. The rearrangement uses TRBV29-1 and TRBJ2-5, with 8 bases fitting TRBD1. CDR1 and CDR2 from the germline V gene are SQVTM and ANQGSEA. V lost 8 bases, J lost 4 bases, and 15 bases stayed unmatched. The CDR3 runs 15 residues. Here the CDR3 DNA reads TGCAGCTCCTCCGGGACAGGCGTAACCCGAGAGACCCAGTACTTC. It specifies CSSSGTGVTRETQYF.

This clonotype was found a few times. The chain carries TRBV27 and TRBJ2-5; no reliable D call. Germline CDR1 MNHEY, CDR2 SMNVEV (reference sequence). Trimming pared 5 bases from V and 2 bases from J, leaving 12 bases between. The CDR3 loop spans 14 amino acids. CDR3 sequence: CASSPWGYQETQYF. The CDR3 DNA reads TGTGCCAGCAGTCCCTGGGGATATCAAGAGACCCAGTACTTC.

The chain uses TRBV20-1 and TRBJ2-4; 7 nucleotides agree with TRBD1. The V gene's germline CDR1 is DFQATT and CDR2 SNEGSKA (reference sequence). Trimming at V came to 3 bases and at J to 1 base, leaving 12 bases not matched to a gene. The CDR3 has 17 residues. CDR3 in amino acids: CSASEGALSFAKNIQYF. The CDR3 DNA reads TGCAGTGCTAGTGAGGGGGCCCTTTCGTTCGCCAAAAACATTCAGTACTTC.

In this sample, this clonotype turned up a few times. Germline is not matched at one junction end, which may reflect a read error. V usage is TRBV12-3 or TRBV12-4 and J usage is TRBJ2-6; D is perhaps TRBD1 (5 bases). The CDR3 consists of 16 residues. As DNA, the CDR3 is TGTGCCAGCAGTCTAAAGACATTCTCTGGGGCCAACGTCCGGACTTTC. It yields the protein CASSLKTFSGANVRTF.